A selection of T cell receptor beta chains follows, all from one sample in a study of Graves' ophthalmopathy and Graves' hyperthyroidism. In TCRdb, the multiplex PCR reads were re-called with MiXCR into one record per CDR3 protein. The top ten hold more than 2.5% of the sample, which has approximately 700,000 distinct CDR3 sequences, 35% to 50% seen once. Sequencing used peripheral blood. The receptors come from an adult man with Graves' ophthalmopathy. Both conserved end residues are part of each CDR3. The D gene is left open where the match is weak. Not all rows give a size; the values are once, few, many and, for expanded clones, a class.

clone size	V gene	D gene	J gene	CDR3 protein	CDR3 DNA
few	TRBV20-1	-	TRBJ2-2	CSARDPGNTGELFF	TGCAGTGCACGGGACCCAGGGAACACCGGGGAGCTGTTTTTT
-	TRBV10-3	-	TRBJ2-6	CAISDPGSGANALTF	TGTGCCATCAGTGACCCCGGCTCTGGGGCCAACGCCCTGACTTTC
many	TRBV19	-	TRBJ1-1	CASSAPKDTEAFF	TGTGCCAGTAGTGCCCCGAAGGACACTGAAGCTTTCTTT
-	TRBV11-2	TRBD1	TRBJ1-3	CASSSYKKTTDRHGNTIYF	TGTGCCAGCAGCTCCTATAAAAAGACAACGGACAGGCATGGAAACACCATATATTTT
few	TRBV4-1	-	TRBJ2-7	CVSSQGSYSYEQYF	TGCGTCAGCAGCCAAGGCTCCTACTCCTACGAGCAGTACTTC
many	TRBV7-2	-	TRBJ1-2	CASSQVGQSDPTF	TGCGCCAGCAGCCAAGTCGGACAGTCCGATCCCACCTTC
many	TRBV2	-	TRBJ1-2	CASSGAGQNYGYTF	TGTGCCAGCAGTGGGGCAGGACAAAACTATGGCTACACCTTC
-	TRBV19	TRBD1	TRBJ2-7	CASSTSAGGAYEQYF	TGTGCCAGTAGTACTAGTGCAGGGGGCGCCTACGAGCAGTACTTC
few	TRBV12-5	-	TRBJ1-3	CASGQQSSGNTIYF	TGTGCTAGTGGTCAACAGAGCTCTGGAAACACCATATATTTT
many	TRBV2	-	TRBJ1-1	CASSTGRTLEAFF	TGTGCCAGCTCGACCGGACGGACCCTTGAAGCTTTCTTT
many	TRBV7-2	TRBD1	TRBJ1-2	CASSSNRGSHGYTF	TGTGCCAGCAGCTCAAACAGGGGTAGCCATGGCTACACCTTC
many	TRBV29-1	-	TRBJ1-4	CSVAATGDNEKLFF	TGCAGCGTTGCCGCGACAGGAGACAATGAAAAACTGTTTTTT
-	TRBV7-9	-	TRBJ2-3	CASSHQGRLDTQYF	TGTGCCAGCAGCCACCAGGGGCGACTGGATACGCAGTATTTT
-	TRBV20-1	-	TRBJ2-7	CSAVLGGASYEQYF	TGCAGTGCCGTGCTGGGGGGCGCGTCCTACGAGCAGTACTTC
many	TRBV24-1	-	TRBJ1-5	CATSGYRSNQPQHF	TGTGCCACCAGTGGATACAGGAGCAATCAGCCCCAGCATTTT
few	TRBV19	-	TRBJ1-1	CASTVGHVFNTEAFF	TGTGCCAGTACGGTGGGACACGTCTTTAACACTGAAGCTTTCTTT
-	TRBV7-9	-	TRBJ1-5	CASSQATGDPGHF	TGTGCCAGCAGCCAAGCGACGGGGGATCCAGGGCATTTT
-	TRBV10-1	-	TRBJ1-2	CASSLFGPNYGYTF	TGTGCCAGCAGCTTGTTTGGTCCTAACTATGGCTACACCTTC
-	TRBV9	TRBD2	TRBJ2-3	CASSGLAGGGYTQYF	TGTGCCAGCAGCGGACTAGCGGGGGGAGGATATACGCAGTATTTT
-	TRBV6-6	-	TRBJ2-5	CASMARAGETQYF	TGTGCCAGCATGGCCCGCGCAGGAGAGACCCAGTACTTC
-	TRBV7-2	TRBD1	TRBJ1-1	CASVRQGEGTEAFF	TGTGCCAGCGTAAGACAGGGTGAGGGCACTGAAGCTTTCTTT
-	TRBV2	TRBD2	TRBJ2-1	CASGAGTSVYHEQFF	TGTGCCAGCGGAGCCGGGACTAGCGTCTATCATGAGCAGTTCTTC
-	TRBV7-2	TRBD2	TRBJ2-7	CASPGTSGAYEQYF	TGTGCCAGCCCCGGGACTAGCGGGGCCTACGAGCAGTACTTC
-	TRBV4-2	TRBD1	TRBJ1-2	CASSQAPSARTGGGYTF	TGTGCCAGCAGCCAAGCTCCTTCCGCTCGGACAGGGGGTGGCTACACCTTC
many	TRBV5-1	-	TRBJ1-1	CASSLYMNTEAFF	TGCGCCAGCAGCCTTTACATGAACACTGAAGCTTTCTTT
many	TRBV5-1	-	TRBJ1-5	CASSLAGAGNQPQHF	TGCGCCAGCAGCTTGGCAGGGGCCGGCAATCAGCCCCAGCATTTT
-	TRBV10-3	TRBD2	TRBJ2-3	CAIRIAGVETDTQYF	TGTGCCATCAGGATAGCGGGAGTGGAGACAGATACGCAGTATTTT
-	TRBV29-1	-	TRBJ1-6	CSVEEWGWVASNSPLHF	TGCAGCGTTGAAGAATGGGGCTGGGTGGCCAGTAATTCACCCCTCCACTTT
-	TRBV4-2	TRBD1	TRBJ1-1	CASSQAQGAGYTEAFF	TGTGCCAGCAGCCAAGCCCAGGGGGCTGGGTACACTGAAGCTTTCTTT
many	TRBV7-2	TRBD2	TRBJ2-5	CASSNGLVQETQYF	TGTGCCAGCAGCAACGGACTAGTCCAAGAGACCCAGTACTTC
-	TRBV19	TRBD2	TRBJ2-7	CASSPSSGAYEQYF	TGTGCCAGTAGTCCCTCTAGCGGAGCTTACGAGCAGTACTTC
many	TRBV4-3	TRBD1	TRBJ1-2	CASSQGRGQGYGYTF	TGCGCCAGCAGCCAAGGCAGGGGGCAAGGCTATGGCTACACCTTC
-	TRBV2	TRBD1	TRBJ1-5	CASRVDRGRNQPQHF	TGTGCCAGCAGAGTGGACAGGGGACGCAATCAGCCCCAGCATTTT
-	TRBV3-1	-	TRBJ2-6	CASSLYRDGEGANVLTF	TGTGCCAGCAGCCTTTACCGGGACGGCGAAGGGGCCAACGTCCTGACTTTC
-	TRBV10-3	-	TRBJ1-2	CATYREGPPGYTF	TGTGCCACCTACAGGGAAGGGCCTCCGGGCTACACCTTC
many	TRBV7-2	TRBD1	TRBJ2-2	CASSKDRVTGELFF	TGTGCCAGCAGCAAGGACAGGGTCACCGGGGAGCTGTTTTTT
few	TRBV29-1	-	TRBJ1-4	CSVRQGTGTEKLFF	TGCAGCGTTCGGCAGGGAACGGGTACTGAAAAACTGTTTTTT
-	TRBV4-1	-	TRBJ1-1	CASSQSLSYTEASF	TGCGCCAGCAGCCAAAGCCTAAGCTACACTGAAGCTTCCTTT
-	TRBV29-1	-	TRBJ2-2	CSGGGAGELFF	TGCAGCGGGGGAGGCGCCGGGGAGCTGTTTTTT
once	TRBV25-1	TRBD1	TRBJ1-3	CVSRTGQGNTIYF	TGTGTCAGCAGAACGGGACAGGGAAACACCATATATTTT
-	TRBV7-9	-	TRBJ2-7	CASSQDGRSRGLLYEQYF	TGCGCCAGCAGCCAAGATGGACGATCGCGGGGGCTACTCTACGAGCAGTACTTC
-	TRBV12-3/TRBV12-4	TRBD2	TRBJ2-7	CASSLLSGRLHEQYF	TGTGCCAGCAGCCTCCTTAGCGGGAGGCTCCACGAGCAGTACTTC
many	TRBV5-1	-	TRBJ1-1	CASSLAAGMNTEAFF	TGCGCCAGCAGCTTGGCGGCGGGGATGAACACTGAAGCTTTCTTT
-	TRBV25-1	TRBD2	TRBJ2-1	CASSETGTSFNEQFF	TGTGCCAGCAGTGAGACCGGGACTAGTTTCAATGAGCAGTTCTTC
many	TRBV5-1	-	TRBJ2-5	CASSLAGGFSETQYF	TGCGCCAGCAGCTTGGCCGGCGGTTTTTCCGAGACCCAGTACTTC
-	TRBV19	TRBD2	TRBJ2-7	CASSIDLAGVSEQYF	TGTGCCAGTAGTATAGATCTAGCGGGAGTAAGCGAGCAGTACTTC